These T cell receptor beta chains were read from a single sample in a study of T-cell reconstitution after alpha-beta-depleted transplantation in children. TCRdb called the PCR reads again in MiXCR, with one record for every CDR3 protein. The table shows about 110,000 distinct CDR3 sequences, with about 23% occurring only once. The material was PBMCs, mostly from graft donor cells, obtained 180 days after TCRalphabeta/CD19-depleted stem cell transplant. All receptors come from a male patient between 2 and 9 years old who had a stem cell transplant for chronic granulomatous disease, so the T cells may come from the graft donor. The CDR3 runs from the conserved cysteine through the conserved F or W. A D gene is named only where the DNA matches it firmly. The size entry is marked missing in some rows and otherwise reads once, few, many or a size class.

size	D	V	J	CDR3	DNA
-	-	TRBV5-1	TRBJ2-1	CASSHVGPYNEQFF	TGCGCCAGCAGCCACGTGGGTCCCTACAATGAGCAGTTCTTC
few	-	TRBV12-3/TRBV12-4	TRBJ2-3	CASSKEADSTDTQYF	TGTGCCAGCAGTAAAGAAGCGGATAGCACAGATACGCAGTATTTT
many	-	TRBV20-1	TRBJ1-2	CSADGNYGYTF	TGCAGCGCCGACGGGAACTATGGCTACACCTTC
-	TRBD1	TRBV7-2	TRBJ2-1	CASSVDRGLIYNEQFF	TGTGCCAGCAGCGTAGACAGGGGCCTCATCTACAATGAGCAGTTCTTC
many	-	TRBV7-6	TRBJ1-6	CASSSLTNSPLHF	TGTGCCAGCAGCTCACTAACCAATTCACCCCTCCACTTT
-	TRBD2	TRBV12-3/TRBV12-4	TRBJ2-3	CASSSLAGVFADTQYF	TGTGCCAGCAGTTCCTTAGCGGGAGTTTTCGCAGATACGCAGTATTTT
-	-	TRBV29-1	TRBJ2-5	CSVEDAESGTQYF	TGCAGCGTTGAAGACGCAGAAAGTGGGACCCAGTACTTC
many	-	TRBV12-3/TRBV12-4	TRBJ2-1	CASSLRVGNEQFF	TGTGCCAGCAGTTTGAGGGTGGGGAATGAGCAGTTCTTC
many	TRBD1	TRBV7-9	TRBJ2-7	CASSRTGEHEQYF	TGTGCCAGCAGCAGGACAGGGGAGCACGAGCAGTACTTC
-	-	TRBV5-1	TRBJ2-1	CASRERSSYNEQFF	TGCGCCAGCAGGGAACGCAGCTCCTACAATGAGCAGTTCTTC
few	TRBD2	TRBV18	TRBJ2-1	CASSPTRTSGRDGEQFF	TGTGCCAGCTCACCGACGAGGACTAGCGGGAGGGACGGTGAGCAGTTCTTC
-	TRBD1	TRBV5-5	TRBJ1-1	CASSLGGTGGAKSPEAFF	TGTGCCAGCAGCTTGGGGGGGACAGGGGGCGCGAAGTCTCCTGAAGCTTTCTTT
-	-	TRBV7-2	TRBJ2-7	CASSLPAISSYEQYF	TGTGCCAGCAGCTTACCCGCGATCTCCTCCTACGAGCAGTACTTC
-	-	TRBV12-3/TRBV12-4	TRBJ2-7	CASSSLLTSSYEQYF	TGTGCCAGCAGTTCTCTCCTGACTAGTTCATACGAGCAGTACTTC
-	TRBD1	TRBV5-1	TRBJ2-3	CASSSGTGDTDTQYF	TGCGCCAGCAGCTCCGGGACAGGGGACACAGATACGCAGTATTTT
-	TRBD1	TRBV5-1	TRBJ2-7	CASSTAGTDYEQYF	TGCGCCAGCAGCACCGCCGGGACAGACTACGAGCAGTACTTC
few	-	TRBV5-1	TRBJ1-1	CASRSIMNTEAFF	TGCGCCAGCAGATCGATCATGAACACTGAAGCTTTCTTT
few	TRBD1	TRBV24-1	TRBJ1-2	CATSDSGQGTLVEGYTF	TGTGCCACCAGTGACTCGGGACAGGGAACATTGGTGGAAGGCTACACCTTC
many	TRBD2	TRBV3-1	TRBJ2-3	CASSQNNGAGQITDTQYF	TGTGCCAGCAGCCAAAATAACGGAGCGGGGCAGATCACAGATACGCAGTATTTT
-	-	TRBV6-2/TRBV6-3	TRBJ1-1	CASRDGNTEAFF	TGTGCCAGCAGGGACGGGAACACTGAAGCTTTCTTT
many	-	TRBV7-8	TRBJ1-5	CASSPLAANSNQPQHF	TGTGCCAGCAGCCCATTAGCCGCCAATAGCAATCAGCCCCAGCATTTT
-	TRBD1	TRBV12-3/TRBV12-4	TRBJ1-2	CASSPQTGSYGYTF	TGTGCCAGCAGTCCCCAGACAGGGTCGTATGGCTACACCTTC
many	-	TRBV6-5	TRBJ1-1	CASSHRTVNTEAFF	TGTGCCAGCAGTCACCGGACGGTGAACACTGAAGCTTTCTTT
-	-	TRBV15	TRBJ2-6	CATSSQRSGANVLTF	TGTGCCACCAGCAGCCAGAGGTCGGGGGCCAACGTCCTGACTTTC
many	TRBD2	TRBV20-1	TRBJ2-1	CSANSGREPNEQFF	TGCAGTGCAAATAGCGGGAGGGAACCCAATGAGCAGTTCTTC
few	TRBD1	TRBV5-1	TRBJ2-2	CASSKTGSNTGELFF	TGCGCCAGCAGCAAGACAGGGTCGAACACCGGGGAGCTGTTTTTT
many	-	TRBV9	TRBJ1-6	CASSVGTSGSPLHF	TGTGCCAGCAGCGTCGGGACGTCGGGGTCACCCCTCCACTTT
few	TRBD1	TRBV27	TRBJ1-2	CASSALGTEDYGYTF	TGTGCCAGCAGTGCCCTGGGGACAGAAGACTATGGCTACACCTTC
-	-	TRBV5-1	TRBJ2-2	CASSLANPRELFF	TGCGCCAGCAGCTTGGCCAATCCGAGGGAGCTGTTTTTT
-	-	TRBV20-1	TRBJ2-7	CSARTTLGSHEQYF	TGCAGTGCTAGAACAACCTTGGGTTCCCACGAGCAGTACTTC
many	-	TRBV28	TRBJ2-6	CASSGTGTGANVLTF	TGTGCCAGCAGTGGAACAGGGACGGGGGCCAACGTCCTGACTTTC
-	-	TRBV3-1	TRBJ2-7	CASSHTAGTRSSYEQYF	TGTGCCAGCAGCCACACAGCCGGGACAAGGAGCTCCTACGAGCAGTACTTC
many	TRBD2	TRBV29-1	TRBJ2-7	CSVGLAGPSYEQYF	TGCAGCGTCGGACTAGCGGGGCCCTCCTACGAGCAGTACTTC
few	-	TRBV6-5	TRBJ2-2	CASSYSALALTTFGELFF	TGTGCCAGCAGTTACTCGGCTCTAGCGCTTACTACATTCGGGGAGCTGTTTTTT
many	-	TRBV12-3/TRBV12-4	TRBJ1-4	CASSSLPGMVEKLFF	TGTGCCAGCAGCTCTCTCCCCGGGATGGTTGAAAAACTGTTTTTT
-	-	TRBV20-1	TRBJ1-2	CSARDFGYYGYTF	TGCAGTGCTAGAGATTTCGGCTACTATGGCTACACCTTC
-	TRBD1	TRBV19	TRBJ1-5	CASQGAVNQPQHF	TGTGCCAGCCAGGGGGCGGTTAATCAGCCCCAGCATTTT
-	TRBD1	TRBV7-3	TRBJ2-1	CASSLTSQGAPYNEQFF	TGTGCCAGCAGCTTAACGTCACAGGGGGCTCCCTACAATGAGCAGTTCTTC
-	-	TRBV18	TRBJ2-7	CASSPPETVAYEQYF	TGTGCCAGCTCACCACCGGAGACGGTGGCCTACGAGCAGTACTTC
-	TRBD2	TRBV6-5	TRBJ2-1	CACSYSGSGRYEQFF	TGTGCCTGCAGTTACTCGGGTAGCGGGAGGTATGAGCAGTTCTTC
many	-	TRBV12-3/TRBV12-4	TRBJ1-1	CASRDPRTEAFF	TGTGCCAGCCGTGACCCGAGGACTGAAGCTTTCTTT
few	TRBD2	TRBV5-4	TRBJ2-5	CASSLGAGGPMETQYF	TGTGCCAGCAGCCTCGGTGCGGGAGGGCCGATGGAGACCCAGTACTTC
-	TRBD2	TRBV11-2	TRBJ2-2	CASSHPTSGKQNTGELFF	TGTGCCAGCAGCCACCCGACTAGCGGGAAGCAGAACACCGGGGAGCTGTTTTTT
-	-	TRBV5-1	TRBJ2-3	CASSLDGATDTQYF	TGCGCCAGCAGCTTGGATGGGGCCACAGATACGCAGTATTTT
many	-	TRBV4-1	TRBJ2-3	CASSQDTGSSTDTQYF	TGCGCCAGCAGCCAAGATACCGGTTCTAGCACAGATACGCAGTATTTT
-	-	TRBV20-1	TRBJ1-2	CSALDLRGYGYTF	TGCAGTGCGCTAGACCTCCGGGGCTATGGCTACACCTTC
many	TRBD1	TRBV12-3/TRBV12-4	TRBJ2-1	CASTTGGPSSYNEQFF	TGTGCCAGCACCACAGGGGGCCCCAGCTCCTACAATGAGCAGTTCTTC
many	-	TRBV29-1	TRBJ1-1	CSPDVLWGALEIGGTEAFF	TGCAGCCCCGACGTGTTGTGGGGGGCATTGGAAATAGGAGGCACTGAAGCTTTCTTT
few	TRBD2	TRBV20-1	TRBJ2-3	CSARDRVAGGLDTQYF	TGCAGTGCTAGAGATAGGGTAGCGGGGGGGCTGGATACGCAGTATTTT
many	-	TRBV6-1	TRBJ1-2	CASRSGGLGYGYTF	TGTGCCAGCAGGTCCGGGGGACTCGGGTATGGCTACACCTTC
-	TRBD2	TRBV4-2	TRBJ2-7	CASSPHLAVSYEQYF	TGTGCCAGCAGCCCCCACCTAGCGGTCTCCTACGAGCAGTACTTC
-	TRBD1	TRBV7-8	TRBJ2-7	CASSLGQGISYEQYF	TGTGCCAGCAGCTTAGGACAGGGGATCTCCTACGAGCAGTACTTC
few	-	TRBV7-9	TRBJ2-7	CASSLRRDTSYEQYF	TGTGCCAGCAGCTTACGCCGGGACACCTCCTACGAGCAGTACTTC
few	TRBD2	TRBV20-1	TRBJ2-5	CSARPSGILETQYF	TGCAGTGCTAGACCTAGCGGGATTCTGGAGACCCAGTACTTC
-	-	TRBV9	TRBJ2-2	CASSVQVPTRTVPGELFF	TGTGCCAGCAGCGTCCAGGTCCCCACGAGGACAGTCCCCGGGGAGCTGTTTTTT
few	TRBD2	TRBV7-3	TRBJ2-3	CASPPTKTSGEFADTQYF	TGTGCCAGCCCCCCGACTAAGACTAGCGGGGAATTTGCAGATACGCAGTATTTT
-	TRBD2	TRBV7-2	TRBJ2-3	CASSSGEFSTDTQYF	TGTGCCAGCAGCAGCGGGGAGTTCAGCACAGATACGCAGTATTTT
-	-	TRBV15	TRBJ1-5	CATSRWDWGGNQPQHF	TGTGCCACCAGCAGATGGGACTGGGGAGGGAATCAGCCCCAGCATTTT
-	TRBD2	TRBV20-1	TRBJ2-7	CSVTASGGVYEQYF	TGCAGTGTCACGGCTAGCGGGGGAGTCTACGAGCAGTACTTC